This TCR beta chain originates from a study of T cells in localized non-small cell lung cancer. With 0 bases removed from V and 5 bases from J, the gap between germline ends came to 16 bases. The V gene's germline CDR1 is MNHNY and CDR2 SVGAGI (reference sequence). CDR3 length: 16 amino acids. A remark on this clone: Antigen unknown.

Study-level points and caveats: Longer overall survival associated with higher blood T cell density; shorter survival with higher adjacent-lung clonality. T cell clonality was highest in uninvolved adjacent lung, above tumor. Since sequencing was restricted to only one region of the tumor, intratumor heterogeneity remains a possibility.

The assay was immunoSEQ multiplex PCR, and TCRdb's table has in-frame clones only and misses some. The sample records tens of thousands of clones, more than 85% being singletons. This sequence originates from a woman between 18 and 49 years old with stage III lung adenocarcinoma. Sequenced here: peripheral blood, sampled before any cancer treatment. The V and J genes are TRBV6-6 and TRBJ2-5; perhaps TRBD2 as D (7 bases). CDR3 sequence reads: CASSYSIQGGWETQYF. The CDR3 coding sequence is TGTGCCAGCAGTTACTCGATACAGGGAGGGTGGGAGACCCAGTACTTC.